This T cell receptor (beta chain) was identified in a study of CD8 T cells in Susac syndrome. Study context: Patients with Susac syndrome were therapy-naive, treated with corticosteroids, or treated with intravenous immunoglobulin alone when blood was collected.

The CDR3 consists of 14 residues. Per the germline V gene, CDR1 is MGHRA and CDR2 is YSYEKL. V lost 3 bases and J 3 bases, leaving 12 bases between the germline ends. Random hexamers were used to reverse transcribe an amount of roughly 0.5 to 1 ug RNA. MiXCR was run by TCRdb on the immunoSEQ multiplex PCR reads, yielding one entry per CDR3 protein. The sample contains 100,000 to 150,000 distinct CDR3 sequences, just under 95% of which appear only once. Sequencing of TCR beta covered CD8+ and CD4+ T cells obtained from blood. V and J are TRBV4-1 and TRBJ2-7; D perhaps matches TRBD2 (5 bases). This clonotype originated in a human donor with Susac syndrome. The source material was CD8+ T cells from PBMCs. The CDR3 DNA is TGCGCCAGCAGCCAGAGCGGTATGCACTACGAGCAGTACTTC. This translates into CASSQSGMHYEQYF.